This T cell receptor beta chain is drawn from a study of molecular identifiers for immune sequencing clone quantification (dated by TCRdb to the late 2010s). Regarding the complete study: In a replicate experiment, RNA from around 20,000 or 100,000 naive CD8 T cells was split into five aliquots, four of which were sequenced. This methods study benchmarked molecular-identifier clustering-based TCR repertoire sequencing (MIDCIRS) and TCR RNA copy counting, using CD8 T cells to do so.

The count of this clonotype is one. Its antigen remains undetermined. A read error may be the cause here, since a much bigger clone is one base away. Overall results and qualifications from the work: In CMV-specific effector cells, clones with more than 20 RNA copies contained over 99% of molecules, whereas in naive cells such clones contained under 1% of molecules. About 2.9 recovered TCR RNA copies per cell were obtained by modeling, versus 9 to 10 by digital PCR, implying a capture efficiency of roughly 32%. Naive libraries contained spiked-in Jurkat TCR RNA (around eleven copies' worth), which is not part of the donor repertoire. Identical TCR molecules sharing a barcode could cause highly expanded clone sizes to be underestimated. Spiked-in Jurkat TCR RNA equal to a single cell's worth was reported to be detectable even within one million naive CD8 T cells. When barcode sub-clustering was omitted, TCR diversity was inflated by chimeric consensus sequences, with chimeras reaching as high as 47%.

Receptors were amplified or captured by PCR. Sequencing used a NextSeq 500. Bulk TCR libraries were generated as previously described, with the TCR primers listed in Table S5 used. The Qiagen AllPrep DNA/RNA kit was used to purify total RNA. Reads from multiple sequencing runs of the same library were pooled before analysis. From the authors' description of their analysis: Reads were retained only if their TCR constant sequence matched exactly, and those retained reads were trimmed to 150 nt and grouped according to their 12-nt molecular barcodes. Within each barcode group, reads were sub-clustered at a 15% Levenshtein threshold, and quality-weighted consensus sequences were built per RNA molecule. Non-functional sequences were removed, as were lower-count sequences one edit away from another. Based on fitting two negative binomial distributions, any barcode sub-cluster with under 20% of the maximum read count was discarded. TCRdb reprocessing: public reads trimmed at Q25 with fastp, clones called with MiXCR, in-frame beta chains kept. All rows with the same CDR3 protein become a single entry with the most common DNA and genes. The V and J calls here are based on TCRdb, not the publication. The sample table contains about 630,000 distinct CDR3 sequences; only one count was recorded for about 25% of them. In total, the top ten clones hold 0.6% to 0.9% of the sample.

Libraries of naive CD8 T cells were built from around 20,000 to 1,000,000 sorted cells, with 10%, 30% or 50% of the purified RNA used. Naive CD8 T cells, defined as CD8+CD4-CCR7+CD45RA+, were FACS-sorted into RLT Plus buffer on a BD FACSAria II. Approximately 9 TCR copies' worth of Jurkat RNA were spiked into roughly 19,000-1,000,000 naive CD8 T cell samples to test detection sensitivity. Enrichment of CD8 T cells was done with RosetteSep CD8+ T Cell Enrichment Cocktail plus Ficoll-Paque, and ACK red cell lysis came afterward. The specimen sequenced was naive CD8+ T cells from blood, with Jurkat cell RNA spiked in. The sample's cell subset or site label, decoded: FACS-sorted CD8+CD4-CCR7+CD45RA+ naive T cells. The receptor comes from a human donor in good health. Some libraries in this study had Jurkat cell RNA spiked in.

The CDR3: CASSDHSYQPQHF. DNA sequence: TGTGCCAGCAGTGACCATAGCTATCAGCCCCAGCATTTT. The rearranged chain carries TRBV12-3 or TRBV12-4 and TRBJ1-5; no D gene can be assigned with confidence. The CDR3 runs 13 residues from the cysteine to the phenylalanine. Solely the CDR3 DNA is kept, with 39 bases framed from the first base.